The clone carrying this T cell receptor (beta chain) was detected many times. V lost 1 base, J lost 10 bases, and 5 bases lay in between. Germline V gene lookup returns CDR1 MNHEY and CDR2 SVGAGI. This CDR3 region has 11 residues. This sample is part of a study of T-cell reconstitution after alpha-beta-depleted transplantation in children. A library of TCRbeta sequences, prepared with unique molecular identifiers, was generated. TCRdb used MiXCR to reprocess the PCR reads, holding one entry per CDR3 protein. The sample carries over 200,000 distinct CDR3 sequences, about 9.5% recorded once. The rearrangement uses TRBV6-5 and TRBJ2-1; D uncertain. The origin of this receptor is a human donor who donated a stem cell graft to a child with acute lymphoblastic leukemia. The sample here was PBMCs from the stem cell graft donor, taken from the stem cell graft. The CDR3 bases are TGTGCCAGCAGTTACTTCGGGGAGCAGTTCTTC. The encoded protein is CASSYFGEQFF.